Below are 30 T cell receptor beta chains sequenced from a single sample in a study of T-cell memory formation after mild COVID-19. TCRdb passed the 5' RACE reads through MiXCR, listing each CDR3 protein once. This table holds under 200,000 distinct CDR3 sequences, roughly 28% found once. The specimen sequenced was PBMCs or a T cell subset sorted from them (not recorded which). These receptors were obtained from an adult woman who had mild COVID-19 (a few samples of this study predate the infection). Cell type and time point are not known.

This clonotype was found a few times. The chain employs TRBV4-1 and TRBJ2-7; 9 bases are shared with TRBD1. CDR1 is MGHRA and CDR2 is YSYEKL in the germline V gene. Unmatched junction bases numbered 6, after V lost 3 bases and J lost 3 bases. The CDR3 has 15 amino acids. The CDR3 sequence is CASSQPGQGYYEQYF. In DNA, the CDR3 is TGCGCCAGCAGCCAGCCGGGACAGGGATACTACGAGCAGTACTTC.

The chain uses TRBV30 and TRBJ1-1; tentative D call: TRBD1 (5 bases). This CDR3 contains 12 residues. Trimming pared 6 bases from V and 5 bases from J, leaving 13 bases between. Looked up from germline, CDR1 is GTSNPN and CDR2 is SVGIG (reference sequence). The CDR3 here is CACPGTGTEAFF. CDR3 in DNA: TGTGCCTGCCCCGGGACGGGAACTGAAGCTTTCTTT.

The chain carries TRBV12-3 or TRBV12-4 and TRBJ1-2; no definite D call. The CDR3 is 14 amino acids. V lost 5 bases to trimming and J lost 6 bases, with 16 bases between them. The CDR3 reads CASSPRRGRDGYTF. The CDR3 DNA sequence: TGTGCCAGCAGTCCCCGTCGAGGGAGAGATGGCTACACCTTC.

This clonotype came up a few times. The V call is TRBV5-1, the J call TRBJ2-1; possibly TRBD1 or TRBD2 for D (6 bases each). The germline gives CDR1 SGHRS, CDR2 YFSETQ. The CDR3 runs to 16 residues. Trimming removed 3 bases from V and 4 bases from J, with 17 bases in between. The CDR3 DNA sequence: TGCGCCAGCAGCTCCTACGTGGGGGGCTCGTACAATGAGCAGTTCTTC. The encoded protein is CASSSYVGGSYNEQFF.

The gene calls are TRBV12-3 or TRBV12-4 and TRBJ2-7; a weak D match, TRBD2 (7 bases). Trimming removed 6 bases at V and 4 bases at J, with 13 bases between. CDR3 length equals 13 residues. Here the CDR3 DNA reads TGTGCCAGCAGCACGGGGGGCCTATACGAGCAGTACTTC. Encoded protein: CASSTGGLYEQYF.

The V gene is TRBV7-9, the J gene TRBJ2-5; TRBD2 might be the D (5 bases). This CDR3 has 14 amino acids. The V end was cut by 5 bases, the J end by 2 bases, with 12 bases between. The germline CDR1 and CDR2 sequences are SEHNR and FQNEAQ (reference sequence). The CDR3 spells CASSVAGIQETQYF. The CDR3 DNA follows: TGTGCCAGCAGCGTTGCCGGGATACAAGAGACCCAGTACTTC. The whole variable domain, remainder taken from reference TRBV7-9 and TRBJ2-5, is DTGVSQNPRHKITKRGQNVTFRCDPISEHNRLYWYRQTLGQGPEFLTYFQNEAQLEKSRLLSDRFSAERPKGSFSTLEIQRTEQGDSAMYLCASSVAGIQETQYFGPGTRLLVL.

The chain carries TRBV6-5 and TRBJ2-1; D remains unclear. Trimming removed 8 bases from V and 0 bases from J, with 14 bases in between. This CDR3 region has 15 residues. Germline values: CDR1 MNHEY, CDR2 SVGAGI. This CDR3 reads CASCWESSSYNEQFF. In DNA form, the CDR3 reads TGTGCCAGCTGTTGGGAATCTAGCTCCTACAATGAGCAGTTCTTC.

This clonotype was picked up many times. This CDR3 is CASSIAKGSGDHRSNEQFF. For the CDR3, the DNA is TGTGCCAGTAGTATAGCCAAGGGTTCGGGAGACCATCGGTCCAATGAGCAGTTCTTC. The chain combines TRBV19 with TRBJ2-1, with a weak D call TRBD2 (6 bases). CDR3 length: 19 amino acids. Trimming removed 1 base from V and 6 bases from J, with 25 bases in between. Germline lookup yields CDR1 LNHDA and CDR2 SQIVND (reference sequence). The variable domain in full, with the rest retrieved from reference TRBV19 and TRBJ2-1, is DGGITQSPKYLFRKEGQNVTLSCEQNLNHDAMYWYRQDPGQGLRLIYYSQIVNDFQKGDIAEGYSVSREKKESFPLTVTSAQKNPTAFYLCASSIAKGSGDHRSNEQFFGPGTRLTVL.

This clonotype has a handful of counts. The chain joins TRBV12-3 or TRBV12-4 to TRBJ2-4; D possibly corresponds to TRBD1 (6 bases). The CDR3 contains 13 residues. Trimming stripped 7 bases from V and 13 bases from J, with 20 bases between. Written as DNA, the CDR3 is TGTGCCAGCACCGCCTTCGACAGGCCGGCGCAGTACTTC. This codes for CASTAFDRPAQYF.

The chain combines TRBV7-6 with TRBJ2-5; D call uncertain. V lost 10 bases and J lost 2, with 20 bases in between. The V gene's germline CDR1 is SGHVS and CDR2 FNYEAQ. The CDR3 extends over 15 amino acids. The CDR3 spells CATKPTAQLQETQYF. In DNA form, the CDR3 reads TGTGCCACGAAACCGACCGCACAGCTACAAGAGACCCAGTACTTC. The full variable domain, rest sourced from reference TRBV7-6 and TRBJ2-5, is GAGVSQSPRYKVTKRGQDVALRCDPISGHVSLYWYRQALGQGPEFLTYFNYEAQQDKSGLPNDRFSAERPEGSISTLTIQRTEQRDSAMYRCATKPTAQLQETQYFGPGTRLLVL.

The chain carries TRBV4-1 and TRBJ2-6; the D gene is possibly TRBD2 (5 bases). CDR1 and CDR2 (germline): MGHRA, YSYEKL. Trimming took off 0 bases at V and 1 base at J, with 7 bases between the two ends. This CDR3 contains 16 residues. DNA for the CDR3: TGCGCCAGCAGCCAAGACCGGGGATCTGGGGCCAACGTCCTGACTTTC. Translated: CASSQDRGSGANVLTF.

The J gene is TRBJ2-1, the V gene TRBV29-1; D is ambiguous. The germline CDR1 and CDR2 sequences are SQVTM and ANQGSEA. The V end was cut by 4 bases, the J end by 0 bases, with 4 bases between. The CDR3 consists of 12 residues. The CDR3 is CSVATSYNEQFF. The CDR3 DNA is TGCAGCGTTGCCACCTCCTACAATGAGCAGTTCTTC.

The CDR3 coding sequence is TGTGCCAGCAGTTACCTCGGGAGGGCCAGAGATACGCAGTATTTT. Translated, it gives CASSYLGRARDTQYF. This chain uses TRBV6-6 with TRBJ2-3; 8 nucleotides align to TRBD2. This CDR3 comprises 15 residues. Germline V gene lookup returns CDR1 MNHNY and CDR2 SVGAGI (reference sequence). V lost 2 bases and J lost 5; bases outside the gene matches: 6.

This clonotype has at least ten counts. The chain uses TRBV7-9 and TRBJ2-2; D remains unclear. The CDR3 has 11 residues. Trimming removed 0 bases from V and 7 bases from J, with 0 bases in between. Germline CDR1 reads SEHNR; CDR2 reads FQNEAQ (reference sequence). CDR3 sequence reads: CASSLAGELFF. CDR3 coding DNA: TGTGCCAGCAGCTTAGCCGGGGAGCTGTTTTTT.

This clonotype was found a few times. The CDR3 DNA sequence: TGCGCCAGCAGCTTTGGGGGGATCAATGAGCAGTTCTTC. Translation gives CASSFGGINEQFF. V gene TRBV5-1 combines with J gene TRBJ2-1; tentatively, D is TRBD2 (6 bases). The CDR3 sequence is 13 residues long. The V and J ends lost 2 bases and 6 bases respectively, with 9 bases between them. The germline gives CDR1 SGHRS, CDR2 YFSETQ.

The chain has TRBV20-1 and TRBJ1-2; D uncertain. V was shortened by 3 bases and J by 6 bases, with 5 bases between the two germline ends. The CDR3 consists of 10 residues. Germline V gene sequence: CDR1 DFQATT, CDR2 SNEGSKA (reference sequence). As DNA, the CDR3 is TGCAGTGCTAGCCCGAATGGCTACACCTTC. Its translation is CSASPNGYTF.

This clonotype was seen a few times. V gene TRBV11-2 combines with J gene TRBJ1-1, with 10 bases aligning to TRBD1. This CDR3 region has 16 residues. Unmatched junction bases numbered 8, after V lost 3 bases and J lost 4 bases. CDR1 is SGHAT, CDR2 FQNNGV, per germline. CDR3 loop: CASSFRMGTGATEAFF. DNA of the CDR3: TGTGCCAGCAGCTTCCGGATGGGGACAGGGGCCACTGAAGCTTTCTTT.

This chain joins TRBV10-3 and TRBJ2-1, with no clear D. CDR3 length: 14 amino acids. The germline CDR1 and CDR2 sequences are ENHRY and SYGVKD. V was trimmed by 0 bases and J by 9 bases, leaving 12 bases between them. The chain's CDR3 is CAISESQQISEQFF. The CDR3 DNA is TGTGCCATCAGTGAGTCGCAGCAAATTAGTGAGCAGTTCTTC.

V gene TRBV27 combines with J gene TRBJ2-4, with a tentative D call TRBD2 (6 bases). Looked up from germline, CDR1 is MNHEY and CDR2 is SMNVEV (reference sequence). Trimming left V 1 base short and J 0 bases short, with 22 bases between. The CDR3 contains 20 residues. In nucleotides, the CDR3 is TGTGCCAGCAGTTTATTTGACCCCCGGGGACTCCACCAAGCCAAAAACATTCAGTACTTC. Translating it yields CASSLFDPRGLHQAKNIQYF.

The chain employs TRBV3-1 and TRBJ2-7, with a weak D call TRBD1 (6 bases). The CDR3 extends over 16 amino acids. Germline V gives CDR1 LGHDT, CDR2 YNNKEL (reference sequence). The germline V and J ends were trimmed by 3 bases and 5 bases, with 20 bases remaining between them. The chain's CDR3 is CASSQHGTGYLNEQYF. Here the CDR3 DNA reads TGTGCCAGCAGCCAGCACGGTACAGGGTACCTCAACGAGCAGTACTTC.

For the CDR3, the DNA is TGTGCCATCAGTGACGGGGGCCTGAATCAGCCCCAGCATTTT. It encodes CAISDGGLNQPQHF. The chain combines TRBV10-3 with TRBJ1-5; the D gene is possibly TRBD1 (6 bases). Germline V CDR1 and CDR2: ENHRY, SYGVKD. This CDR3 spans 14 amino acids. The ends were cut back, 3 bases at V and 4 bases at J, with 10 bases in the middle.

The table lists this clonotype with a few counts. V usage is TRBV29-1 and J usage is TRBJ1-1, with TRBD1 identical over 7 bases. This CDR3 has 11 residues. CDR1 and CDR2 (germline): SQVTM, ANQGSEA. V gave up 6 bases and J gave up 6 bases; unmatched junction bases: 4. CDR3 protein: CSVQQGSEAFF. CDR3 bases: TGCAGCGTACAACAGGGGTCTGAAGCTTTCTTT.

V usage is TRBV29-1 and J usage is TRBJ2-3; 9 bases fit TRBD2. Germline CDR1 SQVTM, CDR2 ANQGSEA. The CDR3 contains 15 residues. V dropped 2 bases and J dropped 6; count of bases not matched to a gene: 9. CDR3 bases: TGCAGCGTTGAACTAGCGGGGTACACGGCGGATACGCAGTATTTT. This gives the protein CSVELAGYTADTQYF.

This clonotype has just a few counts. The V call is TRBV20-1, the J call TRBJ2-7, with unresolved D. V was clipped by 1 base and J by 0 bases, with 10 bases between them. The CDR3 runs 14 residues. CDR1 is DFQATT, CDR2 SNEGSKA, per germline (reference sequence). The CDR3 is CSARAKEFSYEQYF. In DNA, the CDR3 is TGCAGTGCTAGAGCTAAAGAGTTCTCCTACGAGCAGTACTTC.

The V gene is TRBV24-1, the J gene TRBJ1-1; D call uncertain. CDR3 length: 14 residues. V dropped 6 bases and J dropped 0 bases, with 10 bases sitting between them. CDR1 is KGHDR and CDR2 is SFDVKD in the germline V gene. CDR3 protein: CATSSDGMNTEAFF. CDR3 bases: TGTGCCACCAGTTCCGACGGCATGAACACTGAAGCTTTCTTT.

The chain joins TRBV5-1 to TRBJ2-3, with 7 bases aligning to TRBD2. This CDR3 is 15 amino acids long. The germline V gene has CDR1 SGHRS and CDR2 YFSETQ. V gave up 7 bases and J gave up 0 bases; unmatched junction bases: 8. As DNA, the CDR3 is TGCGCCAGCTCGGCTAGCGGTCTTAGCACAGATACGCAGTATTTT. Translating it yields CASSASGLSTDTQYF.

The chain is built from TRBV2 and TRBJ2-1, with D hard to call. V lost 3 bases and J 9 bases, leaving 6 bases between the germline ends. The CDR3 is 11 residues long. Germline values: CDR1 SNHLY, CDR2 FYNNEI. The CDR3 nucleotides read TGTGCCAGCAGTGATTTCGCTGAGCAGTTCTTC. Translated: CASSDFAEQFF.

The J gene is TRBJ2-3, the V gene TRBV10-3, with 9 bases identical to TRBD2. After removal of 3 bases from V and 6 bases from J, the junction contained 7 bases not matched to a gene. The length of the CDR3 is 15 residues. CDR1 is ENHRY, CDR2 SYGVKD, per germline. The CDR3 protein is CAISDWSGRSDTQYF. The CDR3 DNA reads as TGTGCCATCAGTGACTGGAGCGGGAGGTCGGATACGCAGTATTTT.

The chain recombines TRBV3-1 with TRBJ2-7, with 11 bases matching TRBD1. Germline loops: CDR1 LGHDT, CDR2 YNNKEL (reference sequence). The CDR3 spans 12 residues. Trimming cost V 8 bases and J 4 bases; bases outside gene matches: 1. The CDR3 sequence is CASGTGGYEQYF. The CDR3 coding sequence is TGTGCCAGCGGGACAGGGGGTTACGAGCAGTACTTC.

This clonotype was picked up a small number of times. The V and J genes are TRBV12-3 or TRBV12-4 and TRBJ1-1; 7 bases map to TRBD1. This CDR3 region has 14 residues. V lost 6 bases, J lost 5 bases, and 9 bases stayed unmatched. CDR3 loop: CASRAGGGGTEAFF. CDR3 DNA: TGTGCCAGCAGGGCAGGGGGAGGAGGAACTGAAGCTTTCTTT.